The 28 T cell receptor beta chains presented below share a single source sample, sequenced in a study of radiotherapy plus CTLA-4 blockade in lung cancer. The table came from immunoSEQ multiplex PCR; TCRdb's copy has only in-frame clones and leaves some out. This sample has tens of thousands of clones; just under 85% occur once, and the top ten carry more than 4%. The sample in question was peripheral blood, obtained from a patient treated with radiotherapy plus ipilimumab. The receptors were sampled from a human donor with non-small cell lung cancer whose response to radiotherapy plus ipilimumab could not be evaluated.

The V gene is TRBV4-3, the J gene TRBJ2-1; 8 bases align to TRBD2. CDR1 is LGHNA and CDR2 is YSLEER in the germline V gene. Trimming at V came to 2 bases and at J to 3 bases, leaving 3 bases not matched to a gene. This CDR3 has 15 residues. CDR3 DNA: TGCGCCAGCAGCCAAAGCGGGAGTTACTACAATGAGCAGTTCTTC. This sequence encodes CASSQSGSYYNEQFF.

This clone was picked up one time. The chain carries TRBV7-9 and TRBJ1-1, with D hard to call. V lost 1 base and J lost 4, with 13 bases in between. The CDR3 runs to 15 residues. CDR1 and CDR2 (germline): SEHNR, FQNEAQ (reference sequence). The CDR3 region has the DNA TGTGCCAGCAGCTTAGAGATTGGCGGTATCACTGAAGCTTTCTTT. Protein: CASSLEIGGITEAFF. The full variable domain, with the rest looked up from reference TRBV7-9 and TRBJ1-1, is DTGVSQNPRHKITKRGQNVTFRCDPISEHNRLYWYRQTLGQGPEFLTYFQNEAQLEKSRLLSDRFSAERPKGSFSTLEIQRTEQGDSAMYLCASSLEIGGITEAFFGQGTRLTVV.

The chain employs TRBV28 and TRBJ2-3, with a tentative D call TRBD1 (6 bases). The CDR3 sequence is 14 residues long. Germline CDR1 reads MDHEN; CDR2 reads SYDVKM. Trimming stripped 7 bases from V and 0 bases from J, with 11 bases between. CDR3 bases: TGTGCCAGCAATGGACAGTCGAGCACAGATACGCAGTATTTT. It specifies CASNGQSSTDTQYF. Using reference TRBV28 and TRBJ2-3 for the parts outside the CDR3, the full variable domain is DVKVTQSSRYLVKRTGEKVFLECVQDMDHENMFWYRQDPGLGLRLIYFSYDVKMKEKGDIPEGYSVSREKKERFSLILESASTNQTSMYLCASNGQSSTDTQYFGPGTRLTVL.

The rearrangement joins TRBV5-4 to TRBJ2-6; D unclear. Trimming cost V 0 bases and J 5 bases, with 12 bases left between them. The length of the CDR3 is 16 residues. In germline, CDR1 is SGHNT, CDR2 YYREEE (reference sequence). The CDR3 coding sequence is TGTGCCAGCAGCTTGGCTGCAGGCTCGCGGGCCAACGTCCTGACTTTC. Its translation is CASSLAAGSRANVLTF. The full variable domain, its missing parts supplied by reference TRBV5-4 and TRBJ2-6, is ETGVTQSPTHLIKTRGQQVTLRCSSQSGHNTVSWYQQALGQGPQFIFQYYREEENGRGNFPPRFSGLQFPNYSSELNVNALELDDSALYLCASSLAAGSRANVLTFGAGSRLTVL.

The chain uses TRBV19 and TRBJ1-1; the D is unclear. Germline V gene lookup returns CDR1 LNHDA and CDR2 SQIVND (reference sequence). The CDR3 totals 16 residues. Trimming took off 5 bases at V and 0 bases at J, with 16 bases between the two ends. Here the CDR3 reads CASSPPGIVMNTEAFF. CDR3 in DNA: TGTGCCAGTAGTCCTCCCGGGATTGTCATGAACACTGAAGCTTTCTTT.

The chain links TRBV19 to TRBJ1-1; D is possibly TRBD1 (6 bases). The CDR3 consists of 15 residues. Germline CDR1 and CDR2: LNHDA and SQIVND (reference sequence). V was pared by 7 bases and J by 1 base, with 16 bases between. CDR3 coding DNA: TGTGCCAGTAACGCTATAGGACAGTCGAACACTGAAGCTTTCTTT. Protein: CASNAIGQSNTEAFF.

The rearrangement joins TRBV27 to TRBJ2-1, with 10 bases matching TRBD1. CDR1 MNHEY and CDR2 SMNVEV come from the germline V gene (reference sequence). V lost 9 bases, J lost 0 bases, and 17 bases stayed unmatched. The CDR3 contains 19 residues. The CDR3 DNA is TGTGCCAGGGGACCATTGACAGGGGGCCTAGCAACCTCCTACAATGAGCAGTTCTTC. As protein: CARGPLTGGLATSYNEQFF.

CDR3 in amino acids: CASSIEGTGNTDTQYF. The DNA of the CDR3 is TGTGCCAGTAGTATAGAGGGGACAGGGAACACAGATACGCAGTATTTT. The chain links TRBV19 to TRBJ2-3, with 9 bases aligning to TRBD1. Germline lookup yields CDR1 LNHDA and CDR2 SQIVND (reference sequence). V was pared by 0 bases and J by 2 bases, with 3 bases of the junction left unmatched. The CDR3 covers 16 residues.

This clone has a single count. This chain joins TRBV19 and TRBJ2-7; TRBD1 matches 9 bases. Germline values: CDR1 LNHDA, CDR2 SQIVND (reference sequence). The CDR3 is 15 amino acids. V shed 3 bases, J shed 1 base, and the junction held 4 bases outside the gene matches. The CDR3 nucleotides are TGTGCCAGTAGTATTCACAGGGGGCCTTCCTACGAGCAGTACTTC. Amino acid sequence: CASSIHRGPSYEQYF.

The chain has TRBV19 and TRBJ2-7; maybe TRBD1 (5 bases). V lost 3 bases and J 5 bases, leaving 14 bases between the germline ends. CDR1 and CDR2 (germline): LNHDA, SQIVND (reference sequence). The CDR3 has 14 amino acids. CDR3 nucleotides: TGTGCCAGTAGTATCCGGCAGGGTAACCACGAGCAGTACTTC. It yields the protein CASSIRQGNHEQYF.

The CDR3, as DNA: TGTGCCAGCAGTCCCCGCGAGGGCACAGATACGCAGTATTTT. Its translation: CASSPREGTDTQYF. The chain is built from TRBV28 and TRBJ2-3; D remains ambiguous. The germline gives CDR1 MDHEN, CDR2 SYDVKM. V was trimmed by 5 bases and J by 1 base, leaving 10 bases between them. The CDR3 loop spans 14 amino acids.

The genes are TRBV7-2 and TRBJ2-5; D is ambiguous. The CDR3 covers 11 residues. The germline gives CDR1 SGHTA, CDR2 FQGNSA. Trimming took off 3 bases at V and 5 bases at J, with 4 bases between the two ends. CDR3 nucleotide sequence: TGTGCCAGCAGCTTCCTTGAGACCCAGTACTTC. Translating gives CASSFLETQYF.

The chain employs TRBV7-9 and TRBJ2-1, with D unclear. Germline-derived CDR1 and CDR2 are SEHNR and FQNEAQ (reference sequence). This CDR3 comprises 13 residues. The V and J ends lost 0 bases and 3 bases respectively, with 3 bases between them. CDR3 DNA sequence: TGTGCCAGCAGCTTAGCTAACTACAATGAGCAGTTCTTC. The encoded protein is CASSLANYNEQFF.

This chain uses TRBV19 with TRBJ1-5, with D unclear. This CDR3 spans 15 amino acids. V was shortened by 5 bases and J by 2 bases, with 13 bases between the two germline ends. Germline V gene lookup returns CDR1 LNHDA and CDR2 SQIVND (reference sequence). The chain's CDR3 is CASSPPGLRNQPQHF. CDR3 nucleotide sequence: TGTGCCAGTAGTCCCCCGGGGTTGCGCAATCAGCCCCAGCATTTT.

The chain uses TRBV9 and TRBJ2-3; maybe TRBD1 (5 bases). The germline V and J ends were trimmed by 0 bases and 2 bases, with 10 bases remaining between them. CDR3 length: 15 residues. CDR1 SGDLS and CDR2 YYNGEE come from the germline V gene. CDR3 nucleotides: TGTGCCAGCAGCGTAGGGGGCCCTCACACAGATACGCAGTATTTT. Its protein is CASSVGGPHTDTQYF. The full variable domain, completed using reference TRBV9 and TRBJ2-3, is DSGVTQTPKHLITATGQRVTLRCSPRSGDLSVYWYQQSLDQGLQFLIQYYNGEERAKGNILERFSAQQFPDLHSELNLSSLELGDSALYFCASSVGGPHTDTQYFGPGTRLTVL.

The V call is TRBV4-3, the J call TRBJ2-1, with 8 bases matching TRBD2. V lost 0 bases and J lost 12; bases outside the gene matches: 16. This CDR3 is 17 amino acids long. CDR1 is LGHNA and CDR2 is YSLEER in the germline V gene. Here the CDR3 reads CASSQDHSGDHPRGQFF. DNA for the CDR3: TGCGCCAGCAGCCAAGATCATAGCGGGGACCACCCGAGGGGGCAGTTCTTC.

The chain couples TRBV19 to TRBJ2-2; D may be TRBD1 (5 bases). Germline values: CDR1 LNHDA, CDR2 SQIVND (reference sequence). V was clipped by 7 bases and J by 1 base, with 7 bases between them. The CDR3 contains 13 residues. The CDR3 region has the DNA TGTGCCAGTACAGGGCTGAACACCGGGGAGCTGTTTTTT. The encoded protein is CASTGLNTGELFF.

This clone occurred a few times. This rearrangement joins TRBV6-4 to TRBJ2-1; TRBD2 matches 7 bases. Per the germline V gene, CDR1 is MRHNA and CDR2 is SNTAGT. The junction had 10 bases not matched to a gene; V was cut back by 6 bases and J by 5 bases. The CDR3 is made up of 15 amino acids. CDR3 bases: TGTGCCAGCAGCGTCGTTGGAGCGGGACACAATGAGCAGTTCTTC. This sequence encodes CASSVVGAGHNEQFF.

J is TRBJ1-2 and V is TRBV30; 7 positions match TRBD1. CDR1 GTSNPN and CDR2 SVGIG come from the germline V gene (reference sequence). The junction had 3 bases not matched to a gene; V was cut back by 0 bases and J by 2 bases. The CDR3 contains 14 residues. DNA for the CDR3: TGTGCCTGGAGTGTCCAACAGGGGAACTATGGCTACACCTTC. Protein: CAWSVQQGNYGYTF.

The J gene is TRBJ1-1, the V gene TRBV2; 8 bases map to TRBD1. CDR1 is SNHLY and CDR2 is FYNNEI in the germline V gene. The ends lost 7 bases at V and 4 bases at J; junction bases unmatched: 11. The CDR3 is 15 residues long. The CDR3 loop reads CASKQDRGMGTEAFF. CDR3 bases: TGTGCCAGCAAACAAGACAGGGGAATGGGCACTGAAGCTTTCTTT.

This chain links TRBV14 with TRBJ2-1; perhaps TRBD1 as D (6 bases). Trimming pared 0 bases from V and 14 bases from J, leaving 11 bases between. This CDR3 is 12 amino acids long. Germline CDR1 SGHDN, CDR2 FVKESK. The CDR3 DNA reads TGTGCCAGCAGCCAAGAGAACAGGGACAAGTTCTTC. It translates to CASSQENRDKFF.

The CDR3 DNA sequence: TGTGCCAGCAGCTTGGGCAGGAACACTGAAGCTTTCTTT. Translation: CASSLGRNTEAFF. The V and J genes are TRBV5-4 and TRBJ1-1; D unclear. The germline V gene encodes CDR1 SGHNT and CDR2 YYREEE (reference sequence). V lost 0 bases and J lost 1, with 4 bases in between. The CDR3 covers 13 residues.

The genes are TRBV19 and TRBJ1-5; no clear D. Germline V gene data show CDR1 as LNHDA and CDR2 as SQIVND (reference sequence). V lost 3 bases to trimming and J lost 1 base, with 10 bases between them. This CDR3 has 15 residues. The CDR3 DNA reads as TGTGCCAGTAGTATTTTACTAGGGAGCAATCAGCCCCAGCATTTT. This gives the protein CASSILLGSNQPQHF.

J is TRBJ2-5 and V is TRBV5-1; weak D call: TRBD1 (5 bases). Germline CDR1 reads SGHRS; CDR2 reads YFSETQ. V shed 4 bases and J shed 0 bases, with 7 bases lying between them. The CDR3 is made up of 13 amino acids. Here the CDR3 DNA reads TGCGCCAGCAGCCCCAGGGACCAAGAGACCCAGTACTTC. This encodes CASSPRDQETQYF.

The CDR3 spells CASSPGGVTYEQYF. The CDR3 coding sequence is TGTGCCAGCAGTCCCGGAGGGGTAACCTACGAGCAGTACTTC. The V call is TRBV28, the J call TRBJ2-7; TRBD2 might be the D (6 bases). Trimming shortened V by 5 bases and J by 2 bases, and 13 bases separated the two germline ends. The CDR3 is 14 amino acids. The germline gives CDR1 MDHEN, CDR2 SYDVKM. Full variable domain (rest looked up from reference TRBV28 and TRBJ2-7): DVKVTQSSRYLVKRTGEKVFLECVQDMDHENMFWYRQDPGLGLRLIYFSYDVKMKEKGDIPEGYSVSREKKERFSLILESASTNQTSMYLCASSPGGVTYEQYFGPGTRLTVT.

This sequence joins TRBV21-1 and TRBJ2-1; the D call in the table, TRBD2, was not verified against the DNA. TRBV21-1 is assigned pseudogene status. The CDR3 totals 17 residues. CDR3 in amino acids: CASRCLIATPSDNEQFF. CDR3 coding DNA: TGTGCCAGCAGATGCTTGATAGCTACACCATCCGACAATGAGCAGTTCTTC.

This chain links TRBV28 with TRBJ2-1; 11 bases match TRBD2. The CDR3 spans 15 residues. CDR1 and CDR2 (germline): MDHEN, SYDVKM. J gave up 4 bases and V 6 bases, and 5 bases lay outside the gene matches. CDR3 sequence reads: CASRKGLAVYNEQFF. The CDR3 DNA sequence: TGTGCCAGCAGAAAGGGACTAGCGGTATACAATGAGCAGTTCTTC.

The chain employs TRBV4-3 and TRBJ2-1; 8 bases fit TRBD2. V shed 5 bases, J shed 3 bases, and the junction held 3 bases outside the gene matches. Germline lookup yields CDR1 LGHNA and CDR2 YSLEER. This CDR3 is 14 amino acids long. CDR3: CASSETSDYNEQFF. DNA for the CDR3: TGCGCCAGCAGCGAGACTAGCGACTACAATGAGCAGTTCTTC.